The 11 T cell receptor beta chains below all came from one sample that was sequenced in a study of CD8 T cells in Susac syndrome. RNA amounts of roughly 0.45 to 1 ug underwent reverse transcription with random hexamers. One entry per CDR3 protein, called by TCRdb with MiXCR from the immunoSEQ multiplex PCR reads. The data hold more than 100,000 distinct CDR3 sequences, with about 95% observed a single time. Sequences were obtained from CD4+ T cells from PBMCs. The receptor set was obtained from a human donor in good health.

The gene calls are TRBV6-5 and TRBJ1-2, with 9 positions matching TRBD1. V dropped 7 bases and J dropped 7; count of bases not matched to a gene: 13. CDR1 is MNHEY, CDR2 SVGAGI, per germline. CDR3 length: 15 residues. For the CDR3, the DNA is TGTGCCAGCAAGGGATCCGGGACAGGGACACGTGGCTACACCTTC. This translates into CASKGSGTGTRGYTF.

The chain carries TRBV19 and TRBJ1-5; D unclear. Germline V CDR1 and CDR2: LNHDA, SQIVND (reference sequence). V was pared by 5 bases and J by 3 bases, with 17 bases between. The CDR3 is 16 amino acids. DNA for the CDR3: TGTGCCAGTAGTCGACGGGAACTCAAAATCAATCAGCCCCAGCATTTT. Translated, it gives CASSRRELKINQPQHF. Based on the CDR3 plus reference TRBV19 and TRBJ1-5, the full variable domain is DGGITQSPKYLFRKEGQNVTLSCEQNLNHDAMYWYRQDPGQGLRLIYYSQIVNDFQKGDIAEGYSVSREKKESFPLTVTSAQKNPTAFYLCASSRRELKINQPQHFGDGTRLSIL.

The chain joins TRBV30 to TRBJ1-4; 7 bases are shared with TRBD1. V lost 4 bases to trimming and J lost 0 bases; unmatched junction nucleotides: 11. The CDR3 runs 17 residues. The germline V gene has CDR1 GTSNPN and CDR2 SVGIG (reference sequence). The chain's CDR3 is CAWTKRAGGATNEKLFF. In DNA, the CDR3 is TGTGCCTGGACCAAAAGGGCAGGGGGGGCAACTAATGAAAAACTGTTTTTT.

V and J are TRBV5-1 and TRBJ2-1; perhaps TRBD1 as D (5 bases). Trimming removed 4 bases from V and 4 bases from J, with 15 bases in between. The CDR3 has 15 amino acids. Germline V gene data show CDR1 as SGHRS and CDR2 as YFSETQ. The CDR3 nucleotides are TGCGCCAGCAGCGCCAGGGTTTCGCGGTACAATGAGCAGTTCTTC. Encoded protein: CASSARVSRYNEQFF.

V and J are TRBV7-2 and TRBJ2-7; 7 bases agree with TRBD2. The CDR3 sequence is 15 residues long. Germline CDR1 and CDR2: SGHTA and FQGNSA. Trimming cost V 2 bases and J 7 bases; bases outside gene matches: 11. This CDR3 reads CASSLFQWDGGEQYF. Here the CDR3 DNA reads TGTGCCAGCAGCTTATTCCAGTGGGACGGGGGGGAGCAGTACTTC. Full variable domain (remainder filled in from reference TRBV7-2 and TRBJ2-7): GAGVSQSPSNKVTEKGKDVELRCDPISGHTALYWYRQSLGQGLEFLIYFQGNSAPDKSGLPSDRFSAERTGGSVSTLTIQRTQQEDSAVYLCASSLFQWDGGEQYFGPGTRLTVT.

The J gene is TRBJ2-1, the V gene TRBV29-1; weak D call: TRBD2 (5 bases). The CDR3 sequence is 14 residues long. Trimming shortened V by 1 base and J by 9 bases, and 16 bases separated the two germline ends. CDR1 SQVTM and CDR2 ANQGSEA come from the germline V gene. CDR3 sequence reads: CSVEARSGYGEQFF. The CDR3 nucleotides read TGCAGCGTTGAAGCTCGATCGGGGTACGGTGAGCAGTTCTTC.

The chain uses TRBV20-1 and TRBJ2-5, with 7 bases matching TRBD2. CDR1 is DFQATT, CDR2 SNEGSKA, per germline (reference sequence). This CDR3 comprises 16 residues. Losses at the gene ends were 7 bases for V and 2 bases for J; bases not matched to a gene: 16. CDR3: CSVDMGRESSQETQYF. The CDR3 DNA is TGCAGTGTCGATATGGGGCGGGAGAGCTCTCAAGAGACCCAGTACTTC.

The rearrangement uses TRBV12-3 or TRBV12-4 and TRBJ1-3; a weak D match, TRBD1 (5 bases). This CDR3 has 14 amino acids. V was trimmed by 2 bases and J by 2 bases, leaving 7 bases between them. CDR3 loop: CASSLTGTGNTIYF. The CDR3 coding sequence is TGTGCCAGCAGTTTAACAGGAACTGGAAACACCATATATTTT.

The V gene is TRBV5-1, the J gene TRBJ1-2; D is undetermined. The CDR3 spans 11 residues. With 2 bases removed from V and 8 bases from J, the gap between germline ends came to 7 bases. Germline CDR1 is SGHRS and CDR2 is YFSETQ. The CDR3 spells CASSFGRGYTF. The CDR3 nucleotides are TGCGCCAGCAGCTTTGGACGGGGCTACACCTTC. Full variable domain (remainder filled in from reference TRBV5-1 and TRBJ1-2): KAGVTQTPRYLIKTRGQQVTLSCSPISGHRSVSWYQQTPGQGLQFLFEYFSETQRNKGNFPGRFSGRQFSNSRSEMNVSTLELGDSALYLCASSFGRGYTFGSGTRLTVV.

The gene calls are TRBV6-6 and TRBJ1-1, with D possibly being TRBD1 (5 bases). The CDR3 consists of 14 residues. V was pared by 5 bases and J by 1 base, with 11 bases between. Germline assignment: CDR1 MNHNY and CDR2 SVGAGI (reference sequence). The CDR3 region is CASSGRVGNTEAFF. Here the CDR3 DNA reads TGTGCCAGCAGTGGCAGGGTGGGGAACACTGAAGCTTTCTTT.

Written as DNA, the CDR3 is TGCAGCGTCCACGGGACAAAGGAATACGAGCAGTACTTC. Translated: CSVHGTKEYEQYF. J is TRBJ2-7 and V is TRBV29-1; tentative D call: TRBD1 (6 bases). The CDR3 spans 13 residues. V lost 6 bases and J lost 4, with 16 bases in between. Germline-derived CDR1 and CDR2 are SQVTM and ANQGSEA.